Presented here are 30 T cell receptor beta chains from one specimen sequenced in a study of cytomegalovirus exposure and HLA in healthy donors. A multiplex PCR was run with 60 Vbeta primers and 13 Jbeta primers. The method was immunoSEQ multiplex PCR; TCRdb's version includes in-frame clones alone and lacks a portion of them. Of more than 100,000 clones detected, 87% appear once; the ten largest clones hold under 6.5%. Sequenced material: PBMCs. The receptors shown here come from a young woman in good health and CMV-seronegative.

The DNA for the CDR3 is TGTGCCAGCAGCGTAGATTCTCGGCAGGGGAACGAGCAGTACTTC. It translates to CASSVDSRQGNEQYF. The chain joins TRBV9 to TRBJ2-7; D perhaps matches TRBD1 (6 bases). V was clipped by 0 bases and J by 5 bases, with 15 bases between them. Looked up from germline, CDR1 is SGDLS and CDR2 is YYNGEE. The CDR3 runs to 15 residues.

The sample holds a few counts of this clone. This chain uses TRBV4-1 with TRBJ2-1; 7 bases are a match to TRBD1. The CDR3 is 15 amino acids. V was pared by 1 base and J by 8 bases, with 8 bases of the junction left unmatched. The V gene's germline CDR1 is MGHRA and CDR2 YSYEKL. CDR3 sequence reads: CASSQGRQGKHEQFF. Written as DNA, the CDR3 is TGCGCCAGCAGCCAAGGTAGACAGGGTAAGCATGAGCAGTTCTTC.

The chain joins TRBV30 to TRBJ2-3, with D perhaps TRBD2 (6 bases). V was trimmed by 0 bases and J by 3 bases, leaving 10 bases between them. CDR1 is GTSNPN, CDR2 SVGIG, per germline (reference sequence). The CDR3 length is 14 residues. In DNA, the CDR3 is TGTGCCTGGAGTGTACTTGGGGGGACAGATACGCAGTATTTT. This sequence encodes CAWSVLGGTDTQYF.

This clone came up once. J is TRBJ1-2 and V is TRBV6-6, with 9 bases that match TRBD1. The germline V gene has CDR1 MNHNY and CDR2 SVGAGI (reference sequence). The V gene end was trimmed by 4 bases and the J gene end by 2 bases; junction bases not matched to a gene: 2. The CDR3 extends over 14 amino acids. The CDR3 region is CASSLGTGNYGYTF. The CDR3 DNA is TGTGCCAGCAGTTTGGGGACAGGGAACTATGGCTACACCTTC.

As concerns this clone: One junction end disagrees with the germline gene, perhaps due to a read error. The V call is TRBV28, the J call TRBJ2-2; D is perhaps TRBD2 (5 bases). Germline V gene lookup returns CDR1 MDHEN and CDR2 SYDVKM. The CDR3 runs 17 residues. CDR3 in DNA: TGTGCCAGCAGTTTCCTCATCGGGCTCTTTGGCACCGGGGAGCTGCTTTTT. It specifies CASSFLIGLFGTGELLF. Combining the CDR3 with reference TRBV28 and TRBJ2-2 gives the whole variable domain DVKVTQSSRYLVKRTGEKVFLECVQDMDHENMFWYRQDPGLGLRLIYFSYDVKMKEKGDIPEGYSVSREKKERFSLILESASTNQTSMYLCASSFLIGLFGTGELLFGEGSRLTVL.

The chain couples TRBV4-1 to TRBJ2-3, with 10 bases lining up with TRBD1. V trimming: 2 bases; J trimming: 3 bases; junction bases outside the gene matches: 5. CDR1 and CDR2 (germline): MGHRA, YSYEKL. This CDR3 has 16 amino acids. In DNA, the CDR3 is TGCGCCAGCAGCCAATTCGGACAGGGGGTAACAGATACGCAGTATTTT. Translation: CASSQFGQGVTDTQYF.

This clone showed up just once. The chain combines TRBV7-9 with TRBJ2-1; perhaps TRBD2 as D (5 bases). The CDR3 extends over 15 amino acids. Germline V gene sequence: CDR1 SEHNR, CDR2 FQNEAQ (reference sequence). The V end lost 6 bases, the J end lost 4 bases, and 16 bases lay between the germline ends. The CDR3 DNA follows: TGTGCCAGCAGTCCCGGGCCGGGATTTTACAATGAGCAGTTCTTC. This gives the protein CASSPGPGFYNEQFF.

V usage is TRBV28 and J usage is TRBJ1-1, with D possibly matching TRBD1 (5 bases). Trimming pared 2 bases from V and 2 bases from J, leaving 18 bases between. The germline V gene has CDR1 MDHEN and CDR2 SYDVKM. The CDR3 covers 17 residues. CDR3 loop: CASSLLAQGVVNTEAFF. CDR3 coding DNA: TGTGCCAGCAGTTTACTCGCTCAGGGCGTGGTTAACACTGAAGCTTTCTTT. The variable domain in full, completed from reference TRBV28 and TRBJ1-1, reads DVKVTQSSRYLVKRTGEKVFLECVQDMDHENMFWYRQDPGLGLRLIYFSYDVKMKEKGDIPEGYSVSREKKERFSLILESASTNQTSMYLCASSLLAQGVVNTEAFFGQGTRLTVV.

The chain joins TRBV30 to TRBJ2-1; tentatively, D is TRBD2 (6 bases). The CDR3 sequence is 15 residues long. Germline CDR1 GTSNPN, CDR2 SVGIG (reference sequence). The V and J ends lost 4 bases and 0 bases respectively, with 13 bases between them. CDR3 nucleotides: TGTGCCTGGACCTCTGGGGGGAGCTCCTACAATGAGCAGTTCTTC. Encoded protein: CAWTSGGSSYNEQFF.

This clone appeared once. This chain joins TRBV19 and TRBJ2-5; TRBD2 is a possible D gene (6 bases). The V end was cut by 1 base, the J end by 6 bases, with 12 bases between. There are 14 residues in the CDR3. The V gene's germline CDR1 is LNHDA and CDR2 SQIVND (reference sequence). In DNA form, the CDR3 reads TGTGCCAGTAGTATAGTCGGGACTGTAAAGACCCAGTACTTC. Translating it yields CASSIVGTVKTQYF.

Here the CDR3 DNA reads TGTGCCAGCAGCTTAGGCGGCAGTCTTAGCAATCAGCCCCAGCATTTT. Protein product: CASSLGGSLSNQPQHF. The J gene is TRBJ1-5, the V gene TRBV7-9; D is undetermined. The V gene lost 1 base and the J gene lost 0 bases, with 10 bases spanning the gap. CDR1 is SEHNR and CDR2 is FQNEAQ in the germline V gene (reference sequence). The CDR3 is 16 amino acids.

Of note for this clone: At the DNA level, this CDR3 is encoded by other sequences in the same sample as well. The chain combines TRBV11-2 with TRBJ2-7, with a weak D call TRBD2 (6 bases). CDR1 is SGHAT and CDR2 is FQNNGV in the germline V gene. Trimming shortened V by 1 base and J by 4 bases, and 8 bases separated the two germline ends. The CDR3 runs to 13 residues. The CDR3 DNA reads as TGTGCCAGCAGCTTAGCCGCGGGGTACGAGCAGTACTTC. Translated: CASSLAAGYEQYF.

This chain links TRBV9 with TRBJ2-1; 8 bases match TRBD1. This CDR3 has 16 residues. J lost 8 bases, V lost 0 bases, and 10 bases had no gene match. Germline CDR1 is SGDLS and CDR2 is YYNGEE. CDR3 residues: CASSVGIGQGTHEQFF. CDR3 coding DNA: TGTGCCAGCAGCGTAGGGATTGGACAGGGTACCCATGAGCAGTTCTTC.

The gene calls are TRBV6-5 and TRBJ2-5; 7 bases are shared with TRBD2. Trimming at V came to 2 bases and at J to 3 bases, leaving 3 bases not matched to a gene. Per germline, CDR1 MNHEY and CDR2 SVGAGI. This CDR3 comprises 14 residues. The CDR3 sequence: CASSYRTSEETQYF. CDR3 sequence (DNA): TGTGCCAGCAGTTACCGGACTAGTGAAGAGACCCAGTACTTC.

The chain carries TRBV4-3 and TRBJ2-7; 12 bases are a match to TRBD1. V trimming: 5 bases; J trimming: 4 bases; junction bases outside the gene matches: 12. The CDR3 totals 17 residues. Germline V gene sequence: CDR1 LGHNA, CDR2 YSLEER. CDR3 loop: CASSATSRDRGRYEQYF. The CDR3 DNA reads as TGCGCCAGCAGCGCTACGAGCCGGGACAGGGGGCGATACGAGCAGTACTTC.

On this clone: Germline and junction disagree at one end, which may indicate a read error. The chain combines TRBV28 with TRBJ2-7; a weak D match, TRBD2 (7 bases). The CDR3 length is 11 residues. Germline lookup yields CDR1 MDHEN and CDR2 SYDVKM. CDR3 sequence (DNA): TGTGCCAGCAGTTCGTCAGGGAGGGGGAACTTC. This gives the protein CASSSSGRGNF.

This chain connects TRBV7-9 to TRBJ2-5; weak D call: TRBD2 (5 bases). V lost 5 bases to trimming and J lost 5 bases, with 15 bases between them. The CDR3 consists of 14 residues. CDR1 is SEHNR, CDR2 FQNEAQ, per germline (reference sequence). Here the CDR3 reads CASSQYTSSETQYF. CDR3 bases: TGTGCCAGCAGCCAATATACTAGTTCGGAGACCCAGTACTTC.

The chain recombines TRBV29-1 with TRBJ1-5; 10 positions agree with TRBD1. This CDR3 is 13 amino acids long. The J segment lost 5 bases and the V segment lost 7 bases, leaving 5 bases of the junction unmatched. Germline CDR1 SQVTM, CDR2 ANQGSEA. CDR3 loop: CSARQGADQPQHF. The CDR3, as DNA: TGCAGCGCCCGACAGGGGGCCGATCAGCCCCAGCATTTT.

The chain joins TRBV5-1 to TRBJ2-2, with TRBD2 identical over 10 bases. Germline CDR1 SGHRS, CDR2 YFSETQ. The CDR3 length is 16 residues. The V segment lost 0 bases and the J segment 6 bases; nucleotides outside the gene matches: 5. CDR3 DNA sequence: TGCGCCAGCAGCTTGGCCCTAGCGGGAGTCGCCGGGGAGCTGTTTTTT. Protein: CASSLALAGVAGELFF.

The genes are TRBV18 and TRBJ1-1, with D possibly matching TRBD1 (6 bases). The CDR3 sequence is 12 residues long. V was trimmed by 6 bases and J by 6 bases, leaving 11 bases between them. Per the germline V gene, CDR1 is KGHSH and CDR2 is LQKENI. This CDR3 is CASSRGEAEAFF. The DNA for the CDR3 is TGTGCCAGCTCCAGGGGTGAGGCTGAAGCTTTCTTT.

The rearrangement joins TRBV30 to TRBJ2-3; 7 nucleotides agree with TRBD1. Germline V gives CDR1 GTSNPN, CDR2 SVGIG (reference sequence). V shed 3 bases, J shed 6 bases, and the junction held 9 bases outside the gene matches. The CDR3 is 14 amino acids. The CDR3, as DNA: TGTGCCTGGAGCCCAGGGACAGTTAGGGATACGCAGTATTTT. Translated, it gives CAWSPGTVRDTQYF. The variable domain in full, with the rest retrieved from reference TRBV30 and TRBJ2-3, is SQTIHQWPATLVQPVGSPLSLECTVEGTSNPNLYWYRQAAGRGLQLLFYSVGIGQISSEVPQNLSASRPQDRQFILSSKKLLLSDSGFYLCAWSPGTVRDTQYFGPGTRLTVL.

The V call is TRBV5-6, the J call TRBJ1-5, with D possibly TRBD1 on 5 matching bases. V shed 2 bases and J shed 7 bases, with 7 bases lying between them. Germline V lookup: CDR1 SGHDT, CDR2 YYEEEE. This CDR3 region has 12 residues. Here the CDR3 reads CASSFGHQPQHF. Here the CDR3 DNA reads TGTGCCAGCAGCTTCGGACACCAGCCCCAGCATTTT.

The rearrangement joins TRBV6-6 to TRBJ1-4; 7 nucleotides agree with TRBD1. J gave up 7 bases and V 3 bases, and 5 bases lay outside the gene matches. Germline V gene data show CDR1 as MNHNY and CDR2 as SVGAGI (reference sequence). The CDR3 extends over 14 amino acids. In nucleotides, the CDR3 is TGTGCCAGCAGTTATGACAGGGCAAGTGAAAAACTGTTTTTT. The encoded protein is CASSYDRASEKLFF.

This chain connects TRBV5-1 to TRBJ2-5; TRBD2 aligns across 12 bases. Germline CDR1 reads SGHRS; CDR2 reads YFSETQ. This CDR3 spans 16 amino acids. J lost 2 bases, V lost 4 bases, and 6 bases had no gene match. CDR3 amino acids: CASSPGTSGLQETQYF. For the CDR3, the DNA is TGCGCCAGCAGCCCCGGGACTAGCGGGCTTCAAGAGACCCAGTACTTC.

V usage is TRBV5-1 and J usage is TRBJ2-6, with 10 bases fitting TRBD2. Looked up from germline, CDR1 is SGHRS and CDR2 is YFSETQ. The CDR3 spans 16 residues. V shed 5 bases, J shed 2 bases, and the junction held 4 bases outside the gene matches. For the CDR3, the DNA is TGCGCCAGCAGATTAGCGGGGGGTCCTGGGGCCAACGTCCTGACTTTC. Protein sequence: CASRLAGGPGANVLTF.

J is TRBJ2-4 and V is TRBV4-2; perhaps TRBD2 as D (6 bases). CDR1 is LGHNA, CDR2 YNFKEQ, per germline. Between the trimmed V and J ends, which lost 4 bases and 5 bases, there was a span of 15 bases. This CDR3 has 15 residues. The DNA for the CDR3 is TGTGCCAGCAGCCCGTCTCTAGCGAATCAAAACATTCAGTACTTC. Protein: CASSPSLANQNIQYF.

This clone was observed a single time. This sequence joins TRBV7-9 and TRBJ2-5; a possible D gene is TRBD1 (6 bases). The CDR3 is 18 residues long. Trimming removed 4 bases at V and 3 bases at J, with 24 bases between. Germline V gene data show CDR1 as SEHNR and CDR2 as FQNEAQ (reference sequence). The CDR3 loop is CASSSRLDRFSNKETQYF. In nucleotides, the CDR3 is TGTGCCAGCAGCTCCCGCTTAGACAGGTTTTCGAATAAAGAGACCCAGTACTTC.

The CDR3 spells CASSSQGNTEAFF. The DNA of the CDR3 is TGTGCCAGCAGTAGTCAGGGGAACACTGAAGCTTTCTTT. The J gene is TRBJ1-1, the V gene TRBV2, with D perhaps matching TRBD1 (5 bases). Germline V gene lookup returns CDR1 SNHLY and CDR2 FYNNEI. The ends were cut back, 5 bases at V and 1 base at J, with 8 bases in the middle. This CDR3 spans 13 amino acids. Full variable domain (remainder filled in from reference TRBV2 and TRBJ1-1): EPEVTQTPSHQVTQMGQEVILRCVPISNHLYFYWYRQILGQKVEFLVSFYNNEISEKSEIFDDQFSVERPDGSNFTLKIRSTKLEDSAMYFCASSSQGNTEAFFGQGTRLTVV.

This clone has just one count. The chain employs TRBV5-4 and TRBJ2-3, with 8 nucleotides matching TRBD1. CDR1 and CDR2 from the germline V gene are SGHNT and YYREEE (reference sequence). After removal of 6 bases from V and 7 bases from J, the junction contained 16 bases not matched to a gene. The CDR3 spans 16 residues. This chain's CDR3 is CASTFGQGVVTNTQYF. The CDR3 coding sequence is TGTGCCAGCACTTTCGGACAGGGCGTGGTTACGAATACGCAGTATTTT.

Turning to this clone: Relative to the germline gene, one junction end is altered; a read error may explain this. The CDR3: CASSLGGTSGETQYF. The CDR3 DNA reads TGTGCTAGCAGCTTAGGCGGGACTAGCGGAGAGACCCAGTACTTC. The gene calls are TRBV7-7 and TRBJ2-5, with TRBD2 identical over 11 bases. The germline gives CDR1 SSHAT, CDR2 FNYEAQ (reference sequence). This CDR3 comprises 15 residues.